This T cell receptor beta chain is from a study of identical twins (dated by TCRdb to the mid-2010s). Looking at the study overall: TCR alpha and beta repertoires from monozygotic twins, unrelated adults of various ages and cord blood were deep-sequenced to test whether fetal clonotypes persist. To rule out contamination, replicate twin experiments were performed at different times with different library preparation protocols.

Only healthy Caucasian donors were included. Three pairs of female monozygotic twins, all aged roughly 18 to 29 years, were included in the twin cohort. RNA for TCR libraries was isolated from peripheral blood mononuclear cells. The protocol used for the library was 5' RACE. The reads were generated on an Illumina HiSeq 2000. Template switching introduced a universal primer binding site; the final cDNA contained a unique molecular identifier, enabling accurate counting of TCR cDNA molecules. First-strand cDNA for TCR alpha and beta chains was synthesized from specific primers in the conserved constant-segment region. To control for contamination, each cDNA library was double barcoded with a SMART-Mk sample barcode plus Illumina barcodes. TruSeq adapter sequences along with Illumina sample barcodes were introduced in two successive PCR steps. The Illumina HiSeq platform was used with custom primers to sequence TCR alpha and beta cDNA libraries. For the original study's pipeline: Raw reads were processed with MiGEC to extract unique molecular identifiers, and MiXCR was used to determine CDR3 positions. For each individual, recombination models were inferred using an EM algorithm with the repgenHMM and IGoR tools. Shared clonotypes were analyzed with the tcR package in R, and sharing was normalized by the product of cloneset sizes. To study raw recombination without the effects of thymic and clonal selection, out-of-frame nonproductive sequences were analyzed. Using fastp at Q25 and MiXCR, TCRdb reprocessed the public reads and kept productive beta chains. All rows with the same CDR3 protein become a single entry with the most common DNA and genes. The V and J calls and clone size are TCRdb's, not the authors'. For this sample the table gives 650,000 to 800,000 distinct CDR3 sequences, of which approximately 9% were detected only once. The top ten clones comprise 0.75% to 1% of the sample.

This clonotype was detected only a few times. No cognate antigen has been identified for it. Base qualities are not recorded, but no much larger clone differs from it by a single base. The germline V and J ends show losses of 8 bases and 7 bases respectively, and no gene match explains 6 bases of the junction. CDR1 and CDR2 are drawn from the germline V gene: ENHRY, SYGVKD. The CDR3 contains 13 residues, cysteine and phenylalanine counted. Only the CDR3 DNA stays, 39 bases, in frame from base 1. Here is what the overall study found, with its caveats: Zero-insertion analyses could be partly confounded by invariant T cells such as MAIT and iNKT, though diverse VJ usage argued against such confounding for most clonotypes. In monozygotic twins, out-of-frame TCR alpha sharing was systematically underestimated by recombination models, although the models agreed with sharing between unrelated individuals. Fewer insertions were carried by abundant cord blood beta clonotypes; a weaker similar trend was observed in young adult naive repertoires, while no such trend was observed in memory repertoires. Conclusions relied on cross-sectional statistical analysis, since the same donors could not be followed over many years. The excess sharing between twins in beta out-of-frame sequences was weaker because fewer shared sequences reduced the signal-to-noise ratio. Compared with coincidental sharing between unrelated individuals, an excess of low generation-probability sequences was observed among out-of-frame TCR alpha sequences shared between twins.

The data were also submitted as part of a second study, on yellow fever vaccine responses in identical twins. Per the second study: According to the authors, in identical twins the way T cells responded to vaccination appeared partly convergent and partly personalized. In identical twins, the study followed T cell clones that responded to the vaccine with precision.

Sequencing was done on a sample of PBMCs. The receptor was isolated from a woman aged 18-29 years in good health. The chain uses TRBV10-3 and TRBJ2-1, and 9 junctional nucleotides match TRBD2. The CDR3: CAILRGGLNEQFF. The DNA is TGTGCCATCCTGCGGGGGGGCCTTAATGAGCAGTTCTTC.